The clone carrying this T cell receptor (beta chain) has at least ten counts. The target antigen is unknown. The germline gives CDR1 DFQATT, CDR2 SNEGSKA (reference sequence). Trimming took off 4 bases at V and 7 bases at J, with 11 bases between the two ends. The CDR3 is made up of 12 amino acids. The source of the sample is a study of breast tumors, draining lymph nodes, adjacent tissues. TCRdb re-called the multiplex PCR reads through MiXCR, storing one row per CDR3 protein. The data hold approximately 130,000 distinct CDR3 sequences, with 21% observed a single time. Axillary draining lymph nodes of breast cancer patients supplied the node samples. Study-wide points: Compared with basal-like, luminal-like tumors shared significantly more repertoire with nontumor tissue.

Sequencing was carried out using axillary lymph node tissue. The sequence was collected from a female donor with breast cancer. Some clones in this sample may be carry-over from other donors' samples. V usage is TRBV20-1 and J usage is TRBJ2-1; possibly TRBD2 for D (5 bases). CDR3 sequence reads: CSANDGMNEQFF. CDR3 in DNA: TGCAGTGCTAACGACGGGATGAATGAGCAGTTCTTC.